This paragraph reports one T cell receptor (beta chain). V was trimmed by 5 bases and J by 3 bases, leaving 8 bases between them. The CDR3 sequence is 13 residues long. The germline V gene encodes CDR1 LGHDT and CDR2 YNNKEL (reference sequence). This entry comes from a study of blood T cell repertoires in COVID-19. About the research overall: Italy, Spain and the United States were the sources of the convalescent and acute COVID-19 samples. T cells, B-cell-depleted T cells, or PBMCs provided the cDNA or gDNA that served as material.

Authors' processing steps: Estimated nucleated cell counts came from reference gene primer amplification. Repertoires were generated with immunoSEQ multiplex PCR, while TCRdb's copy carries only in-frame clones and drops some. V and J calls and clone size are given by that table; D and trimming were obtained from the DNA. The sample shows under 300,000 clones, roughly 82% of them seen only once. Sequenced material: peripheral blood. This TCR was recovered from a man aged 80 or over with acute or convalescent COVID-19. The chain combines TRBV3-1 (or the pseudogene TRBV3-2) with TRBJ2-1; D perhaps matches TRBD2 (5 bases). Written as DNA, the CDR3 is TGTGCCAGCAGCAGAGGGATCTACAATGAGCAGTTCTTC. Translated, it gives CASSRGIYNEQFF.